Following are 17 T cell receptor beta chains from one sample sequenced in a study of blood T cells in healthy people across ages. The second PCR ran roughly 6 to 11 cycles with a sample-barcoded 5' primer and J-beta primers. In TCRdb, the 5' RACE reads were re-called with MiXCR into one record per CDR3 protein. Of under 950,000 distinct CDR3 sequences listed, around a fifth are singletons. The sequenced sample consisted of blood. The receptors were sampled from an older man in good health.

The rearrangement joins TRBV4-1 to TRBJ2-5; no firm D call. The CDR3 spans 14 residues. Germline CDR1 and CDR2: MGHRA and YSYEKL. V lost 1 base to trimming and J lost 3 bases, with 9 bases between them. Here the CDR3 DNA reads TGCGCCAGCAGCCAAGCCCCCTGGGAAGAGACCCAGTACTTC. Amino acid sequence: CASSQAPWEETQYF.

DNA of the CDR3: TGTGCCAGCAGCTCCTACCAGGGCCCCTACGAGCAGTACGTC. Translated, it gives CASSSYQGPYEQYV. The chain is built from TRBV7-2 and TRBJ2-7; possibly TRBD1 for D (5 bases). Germline CDR1 is SGHTA and CDR2 is FQGNSA. V was shortened by 4 bases and J by 2 bases, with 12 bases between the two germline ends. This CDR3 is built from 14 residues.

This clonotype was counted only a few times. V is TRBV5-1 and J is TRBJ2-3; no clear D. Germline V gene data show CDR1 as SGHRS and CDR2 as YFSETQ. V dropped 0 bases and J dropped 2 bases, with 10 bases sitting between them. There are 15 residues in the CDR3. The CDR3 DNA is TGCGCCAGCAGCTTGGCACAACCGAACACAGATACGCAGTATTTT. As protein: CASSLAQPNTDTQYF. The full variable domain, rest sourced from reference TRBV5-1 and TRBJ2-3, is KAGVTQTPRYLIKTRGQQVTLSCSPISGHRSVSWYQQTPGQGLQFLFEYFSETQRNKGNFPGRFSGRQFSNSRSEMNVSTLELGDSALYLCASSLAQPNTDTQYFGPGTRLTVL.

The sample holds a few counts of this clonotype. CDR3 loop: CASSFLTGRDTQYF. The CDR3 nucleotides read TGTGCCAGCAGTTTTCTGACCGGAAGAGATACGCAGTATTTT. The chain joins TRBV12-3 or TRBV12-4 to TRBJ2-3; D remains ambiguous. Between the trimmed V and J ends, which lost 3 bases and 5 bases, there was a span of 12 bases. The CDR3 is 14 residues long.

There are a few counts of this clonotype. The chain joins TRBV21-1 to TRBJ2-7. TRBV21-1 is given as a pseudogene. This CDR3 comprises 14 residues. The DNA of the CDR3 is TGTGCCAGCAGCAAAGTAAGATGGCCCTACGAGCAGTACGTC. Translating gives CASSKVRWPYEQYV.

The J gene is TRBJ1-1, the V gene TRBV28; D possibly corresponds to TRBD1 (6 bases). V was cut by 3 bases and J by 5 bases, with 7 bases left in between. Germline CDR1 is MDHEN and CDR2 is SYDVKM. The CDR3 consists of 12 residues. CDR3 protein: CASSFQGTEAFF. In DNA, the CDR3 is TGTGCCAGCAGTTTTCAGGGGACTGAAGCTTTCTTT.

This chain links TRBV20-1 with TRBJ1-1; 7 nucleotides align to TRBD1. CDR1 is DFQATT, CDR2 SNEGSKA, per germline (reference sequence). The CDR3 covers 15 residues. Losses at the gene ends were 2 bases for V and 4 bases for J; bases not matched to a gene: 10. The chain's CDR3 is CSARQGGDLSTEAFF. The CDR3 region has the DNA TGCAGTGCTAGACAGGGGGGGGACCTGAGCACTGAAGCTTTCTTT.

Only a few counts were recorded for this clonotype. This chain links TRBV25-1 with TRBJ2-5, with TRBD2 as a possible D gene (6 bases). Germline CDR1 and CDR2: MGHDK and SYGVNS. The CDR3 totals 16 residues. V was clipped by 6 bases and J by 1 base, with 18 bases between them. The CDR3 DNA is TGTGCCAGCAGCCCGTCGGCAGCGGGCATCCAAGAGACCCAGTACTTC. This sequence encodes CASSPSAAGIQETQYF.

This clonotype was found a few times. This chain uses TRBV11-2 with TRBJ2-7; 14 bases align to TRBD2. CDR1 and CDR2 from the germline V gene are SGHAT and FQNNGV. CDR3 length: 16 amino acids. The ends lost 4 bases at V and 3 bases at J; junction bases unmatched: 5. This CDR3 is CASSSGLAGAFYEQYV. The CDR3 DNA reads TGTGCCAGCAGCTCGGGACTAGCGGGAGCCTTCTACGAGCAGTACGTC.

The rearrangement joins TRBV5-1 to TRBJ2-7; TRBD1 matches 9 bases. Germline V gene data show CDR1 as SGHRS and CDR2 as YFSETQ. V dropped 4 bases and J dropped 5; count of bases not matched to a gene: 7. This CDR3 has 14 amino acids. As DNA, the CDR3 is TGCGCCAGCAGCGGTGACAGGGGGTACGACGAGCAGTACTTC. Its translation: CASSGDRGYDEQYF.

This clonotype has a handful of counts. One end of the junction fails to match germline, which may point to a read error. The chain joins TRBV20-1 to TRBJ1-1; D not certain. Per germline, CDR1 DFQATT and CDR2 SNEGSKA (reference sequence). The CDR3 is made up of 14 amino acids. CDR3 DNA sequence: TGCAGTGCTAGAGATGGACGAGTTGGTCGACTTTCGCTCTTT. Its protein product is CSARDGRVGRLSLF.

Only a few counts were recorded for this clonotype. This chain links TRBV20-1 with TRBJ2-5; D may be TRBD1 (5 bases). Germline CDR1 DFQATT, CDR2 SNEGSKA (reference sequence). The CDR3 is 12 amino acids. The V and J ends lost 6 bases and 9 bases respectively, with 17 bases between them. CDR3 residues: CSAGRQGRAQYF. For the CDR3, the DNA is TGCAGTGCCGGAAGGCAGGGAAGGGCCCAGTACTTC.

In the case of this clonotype: A read error may produce the germline difference seen at one junction end. The V gene is TRBV6-5, the J gene TRBJ1-1; D gene unclear. Germline-derived CDR1 and CDR2 are MNHEY and SVGAGI. This CDR3 is built from 15 residues. CDR3 sequence reads: CAGSYPDRRGTEAFF. The CDR3, as DNA: TGTGCCGGCAGTTACCCGGACCGCCGAGGGACTGAAGCTTTCTTT.

The V gene is TRBV20-1, the J gene TRBJ2-7; TRBD2 matches 9 bases. The CDR3 runs 14 residues. V shed 2 bases and J 5 bases; nucleotides not matched to a gene: 7. CDR1 is DFQATT, CDR2 SNEGSKA, per germline (reference sequence). The CDR3 reads CSARRRGGGDEQYF. CDR3 nucleotides: TGCAGTGCTAGAAGGCGGGGGGGCGGTGACGAGCAGTACTTC.

This clonotype was counted between two and nine times. The chain has TRBV12-3 or TRBV12-4 and TRBJ1-3; D is unresolved. Between the trimmed V and J ends, which lost 8 bases and 0 bases, there was a span of 20 bases. This CDR3 spans 17 amino acids. DNA for the CDR3: TGTGCCAGCGATGTGCGGGCAGGCCGGGGCTCTGGAAACACCATATATTTT. Its protein product is CASDVRAGRGSGNTIYF.

This clonotype has just a few counts. CDR3 sequence reads: CASSFGPLNEKLFF. CDR3 nucleotides: TGTGCCAGCAGTTTTGGCCCGCTTAATGAAAAACTGTTTTTT. V and J are TRBV12-3 or TRBV12-4 and TRBJ1-4; D gene uncertain. The V and J ends lost 3 bases and 4 bases respectively, with 9 bases between them. The CDR3 length is 14 residues.

The chain uses TRBV12-3 or TRBV12-4 and TRBJ1-2; TRBD1 might be the D (6 bases). This CDR3 spans 11 amino acids. Trimming removed 6 bases at V and 10 bases at J, with 12 bases between. In nucleotides, the CDR3 is TGTGCCAGCAGAACTGCAGGGGCCTACACCTTC. Translation gives CASRTAGAYTF.